These 28 T cell receptor beta chains were all obtained from the same sample, sequenced in a study of T-cell memory formation after mild COVID-19. TCRdb independently ran MiXCR on the 5' RACE reads; one entry per CDR3 protein. The sample gives over 10,000 distinct CDR3 sequences, 12% of which show up once; 49% is in the top ten. The sample comprised PBMCs or a T cell subset sorted from them (not recorded which). These receptors originate from an adult woman who had mild COVID-19 (a few samples of this study predate the infection). Cell type and time point are not known.

This clonotype appeared many times. This sequence joins TRBV7-3 and TRBJ2-3, with 11 bases matching TRBD2. The trim removed 5 bases at V and 1 base at J, leaving 8 bases unmatched. Germline CDR1 is SGHTA and CDR2 is FQGTGA. This CDR3 comprises 17 residues. CDR3 sequence reads: CASSPGTSGFGTDTQYF. The CDR3 coding sequence is TGTGCCAGCAGCCCTGGGACTAGCGGTTTTGGCACAGATACGCAGTATTTT.

Sample share makes this clonotype medium-sized (0.01 to 0.1%). J is TRBJ2-3 and V is TRBV6-2 or TRBV6-3, with 7 nucleotides matching TRBD1. The CDR3 sequence is 15 residues long. CDR1 and CDR2 (germline): MNHEY, SVGEGT. J was trimmed by 1 base and V by 0 bases; bases with no gene match: 1. CDR3 sequence: CASSYSGQGTDTQYF. The CDR3 bases are TGTGCCAGCAGTTACTCCGGACAGGGCACAGATACGCAGTATTTT.

This clonotype was observed at least ten times. The chain has TRBV5-5 and TRBJ2-7; 7 bases are shared with TRBD1. Looked up from germline, CDR1 is SGHKS and CDR2 is YYEKEE (reference sequence). This CDR3 is built from 15 residues. V trimming: 2 bases; J trimming: 5 bases; junction bases outside the gene matches: 10. The chain's CDR3 is CASSLWPQGNDEQYF. The DNA for the CDR3 is TGTGCCAGCAGCTTATGGCCACAGGGGAACGACGAGCAGTACTTC. Combining the CDR3 with reference TRBV5-5 and TRBJ2-7 gives the whole variable domain DAGVTQSPTHLIKTRGQQVTLRCSPISGHKSVSWYQQVLGQGPQFIFQYYEKEERGRGNFPDRFSARQFPNYSSELNVNALLLGDSALYLCASSLWPQGNDEQYFGPGTRLTVT.

This clonotype occurred many times. The germline gene is not matched at one end of the junction; a read error may be the cause. The V and J genes are TRBV24-1 and TRBJ2-1; D perhaps matches TRBD2 (5 bases). The CDR3 contains 11 residues. Germline V lookup: CDR1 KGHDR, CDR2 SFDVKD. The CDR3 coding sequence is TGTGCCACTGAAGGTGAGAGGGAGACGCTCTTC. It yields the protein CATEGERETLF.

This clonotype has at least ten counts. This chain links TRBV5-1 with TRBJ2-7; TRBD1 agrees at 7 bases. The length of the CDR3 is 21 residues. Germline trimming cut 4 bases from V and 0 bases from J; bases unmatched to any gene: 25. Germline CDR1 and CDR2: SGHRS and YFSETQ. The CDR3 is CASSVWLGDSGPPTSSYEQYF. CDR3 DNA: TGCGCCAGCAGCGTTTGGTTGGGGGACAGTGGACCTCCGACCTCCTCCTACGAGCAGTACTTC.

This chain uses TRBV7-8 with TRBJ2-7, with TRBD1 as a possible D gene (5 bases). Germline lookup yields CDR1 SGHVS and CDR2 FQNEAQ. The V gene lost 1 base and the J gene lost 3 bases, with 10 bases spanning the gap. The CDR3 spans 14 residues. CDR3 DNA: TGTGCCAGCAGCTTAGAGGAGACAGTCTACGAGCAGTACTTC. Translating gives CASSLEETVYEQYF. Supplemented by reference TRBV7-8 and TRBJ2-7, the full variable domain reads GAGVSQSPRYKVAKRGQDVALRCDPISGHVSLFWYQQALGQGPEFLTYFQNEAQLDKSGLPSDRFFAERPEGSVSTLKIQRTQQEDSAVYLCASSLEETVYEQYFGPGTRLTVT.

The V call is TRBV27, the J call TRBJ2-2; D possibly uses TRBD1 or TRBD2 (5 bases each). CDR1 MNHEY and CDR2 SMNVEV come from the germline V gene (reference sequence). This CDR3 region has 13 residues. Trimming shortened V by 2 bases and J by 7 bases, and 8 bases separated the two germline ends. DNA of the CDR3: TGTGCCAGCAGTTTACGTGGGGGCGGGGAGCTGTTTTTT. Protein: CASSLRGGGELFF.

This clonotype showed up many times. The gene calls are TRBV7-2 and TRBJ2-4; D is possibly TRBD1 (5 bases). Germline V lookup: CDR1 SGHTA, CDR2 FQGNSA. Deletions cut 5 bases from V and 5 bases from J, with 25 bases between. The CDR3 length is 18 residues. The CDR3 bases are TGTGCCAGCAGCCATCCCCCGTGGGCAGGGAAAGGGGAAAACATTCAGTACTTC. Amino acids: CASSHPPWAGKGENIQYF.

This clonotype was picked up many times. The J gene is TRBJ1-2, the V gene TRBV6-5; D unresolved. The germline V gene has CDR1 MNHEY and CDR2 SVGAGI. The CDR3 is made up of 13 amino acids. Trimming shortened V by 5 bases and J by 6 bases, and 13 bases separated the two germline ends. CDR3 protein: CASSIGPVNGYTF. The CDR3 DNA reads as TGTGCCAGCAGTATCGGACCCGTAAATGGCTACACCTTC.

This clonotype was counted at least ten times. V usage is TRBV14 and J usage is TRBJ2-3; D remains ambiguous. CDR1 is SGHDN and CDR2 is FVKESK in the germline V gene. The CDR3 is 16 amino acids. V was cut by 4 bases and J by 2 bases, with 16 bases left in between. This CDR3 is CASSPRHGFATDTQYF. In nucleotides, the CDR3 is TGTGCCAGCAGCCCTCGGCATGGGTTCGCCACAGATACGCAGTATTTT.

In its sample, this clonotype was seen many times. V usage is TRBV20-1 and J usage is TRBJ2-7; D uncertain. The CDR3 length is 11 residues. The V gene lost 4 bases and the J gene lost 3 bases, with 7 bases spanning the gap. From germline, CDR1 is DFQATT and CDR2 SNEGSKA (reference sequence). CDR3 amino acids: CSATDGYEQYF. The CDR3 nucleotides are TGCAGTGCTACCGACGGCTACGAGCAGTACTTC.

The rearrangement uses TRBV7-2 and TRBJ2-3; D call uncertain. CDR1 is SGHTA and CDR2 is FQGNSA in the germline V gene. This CDR3 region has 15 residues. The V and J ends lost 2 bases and 1 base respectively, with 10 bases between them. The CDR3, as DNA: TGTGCCAGCAGCTTAAACAAGGCTGGCACAGATACGCAGTATTTT. This sequence encodes CASSLNKAGTDTQYF.

This clonotype was observed at least ten times. The gene calls are TRBV5-4 and TRBJ2-3, with D perhaps matching TRBD2 (6 bases). Germline CDR1 is SGHNT and CDR2 is YYREEE (reference sequence). The CDR3 loop spans 15 amino acids. V was clipped by 3 bases and J by 6 bases, with 17 bases between them. The CDR3 DNA sequence: TGTGCCAGCAGCTCGCCGAGCGGGCCAGGGGATACGCAGTATTTT. Translated, it gives CASSSPSGPGDTQYF.

This clonotype has at least ten counts. V is TRBV2 and J is TRBJ2-5; TRBD1 or TRBD2 may be the D gene (7 bases each). Trimming left V 4 bases short and J 3 bases short, with 12 bases between. This CDR3 contains 14 residues. Germline V CDR1 and CDR2: SNHLY, FYNNEI. CDR3 amino acids: CASSGAGGEETQYF. CDR3 bases: TGTGCCAGCAGTGGTGCAGGGGGGGAAGAGACCCAGTACTTC.

In its sample, this clonotype was seen a few times. This may stem from a read error, because a much larger clone lies one nucleotide away. The chain links TRBV3-1 to TRBJ2-1; tentative D call: TRBD2 (5 bases). The germline V gene has CDR1 LGHDT and CDR2 YNNKEL (reference sequence). The CDR3 covers 11 residues. V lost 3 bases, J lost 15 bases, and 12 bases lay in between. CDR3 protein: CASSQDGGLFF. Here the CDR3 DNA reads TGTGCCAGCAGCCAGGACGGCGGGCTGTTCTTC.

In this sample, this clonotype turned up many times. The J gene is TRBJ2-5, the V gene TRBV24-1; no definite D call. Trimming stripped 4 bases from V and 1 base from J, with 12 bases between. This CDR3 has 15 amino acids. The germline CDR1 and CDR2 sequences are KGHDR and SFDVKD. The chain's CDR3 is CATSDYYGSQETQYF. The CDR3 DNA reads TGTGCCACCAGTGACTACTATGGCAGCCAAGAGACCCAGTACTTC.

This clonotype has more than one count but fewer than ten. This chain connects TRBV5-4 to TRBJ2-1, with a weak D call TRBD1 (5 bases). The CDR3 length is 16 residues. V was pared by 0 bases and J by 0 bases, with 10 bases between. The germline CDR1 and CDR2 sequences are SGHNT and YYREEE (reference sequence). CDR3 coding DNA: TGTGCCAGCAGCTTGGATAAGGGGTACTCCTACAATGAGCAGTTCTTC. It specifies CASSLDKGYSYNEQFF.

Ten or more counts support this clonotype. This chain connects TRBV7-3 to TRBJ2-1; 7 bases line up with TRBD1. CDR3 length: 14 amino acids. The V gene end was trimmed by 2 bases and the J gene end by 8 bases; junction bases not matched to a gene: 6. CDR1 and CDR2 (germline): SGHTA, FQGTGA. The DNA for the CDR3 is TGTGCCAGCAGCTTAGTCGAAGGGGGCCATGAGCAGTTCTTC. Protein: CASSLVEGGHEQFF.

The rearrangement links TRBV24-1 to TRBJ2-7, with D perhaps matching TRBD1 or TRBD2 (6 bases each). Germline CDR1 is KGHDR and CDR2 is SFDVKD. The CDR3 consists of 16 residues. V was clipped by 4 bases and J by 5 bases, with 20 bases between them. The CDR3 DNA reads TGTGCCACCAGTGACCGTCCGACAACCGGGGGCCACGAGCAGTACTTC. This translates into CATSDRPTTGGHEQYF.

This clonotype was seen repeatedly, ten times or more. The V call is TRBV11-2, the J call TRBJ2-5; D unclear. This CDR3 is built from 15 residues. Trimming shortened V by 2 bases and J by 4 bases, and 14 bases separated the two germline ends. CDR1 is SGHAT, CDR2 FQNNGV, per germline. The CDR3 is CASSLRWAGGETQYF. As DNA, the CDR3 is TGTGCCAGCAGCTTAAGGTGGGCCGGCGGAGAGACCCAGTACTTC. The complete variable domain, with remaining parts taken from reference TRBV11-2 and TRBJ2-5, reads EAGVAQSPRYKIIEKRQSVAFWCNPISGHATLYWYQQILGQGPKLLIQFQNNGVVDDSQLPKDRFSAERLKGVDSTLKIQPAKLEDSAVYLCASSLRWAGGETQYFGPGTRLLVL.

This clonotype is termed large. The J gene is TRBJ1-6, the V gene TRBV27; D unclear. Trimming removed 3 bases from V and 4 bases from J, with 13 bases in between. The CDR3 is 16 residues long. Germline loops: CDR1 MNHEY, CDR2 SMNVEV (reference sequence). CDR3 residues: CASSFWETLYNSPLHF. The CDR3 DNA sequence: TGTGCCAGCAGTTTTTGGGAGACCTTATATAATTCACCCCTCCACTTT.

The chain has TRBV24-1 and TRBJ2-7; D call uncertain. The CDR3 totals 14 residues. Germline V CDR1 and CDR2: KGHDR, SFDVKD. V was cut by 5 bases and J by 6 bases, with 16 bases left in between. CDR3 sequence reads: CATSAGPSLAEQYF. The CDR3 coding sequence is TGTGCCACCAGTGCCGGACCTTCCCTGGCCGAGCAGTACTTC.

This clonotype has a count of ten or more. The chain employs TRBV2 and TRBJ2-3; D gene ambiguous. Trimming took 5 bases from V and 4 from J, leaving 4 bases between them. The CDR3 contains 11 residues. Looked up from germline, CDR1 is SNHLY and CDR2 is FYNNEI. Here the CDR3 DNA reads TGTGCCAGCAGTTATCCAGATACGCAGTATTTT. Its protein product is CASSYPDTQYF.

This clonotype was detected ten times or more. V usage is TRBV6-5 and J usage is TRBJ2-3, with D unclear. Germline V CDR1 and CDR2: MNHEY, SVGAGI. V lost 0 bases to trimming and J lost 4 bases, with 8 bases between them. The CDR3 is 14 residues long. The CDR3: CASSYSSGADTQYF. The CDR3 DNA sequence: TGTGCCAGCAGTTACTCGAGTGGGGCAGATACGCAGTATTTT.

This clonotype was seen more than once but under ten times. The chain combines TRBV27 with TRBJ2-3; D is possibly TRBD2 (6 bases). CDR1 is MNHEY, CDR2 SMNVEV, per germline (reference sequence). The V gene lost 3 bases and the J gene lost 4 bases, with 11 bases spanning the gap. The CDR3 is made up of 14 amino acids. Here the CDR3 reads CASSFGWGADTQYF. The CDR3 DNA sequence: TGTGCCAGCAGTTTCGGGTGGGGGGCAGATACGCAGTATTTT.

This clonotype was seen ten or more times. The germline gene is not matched at one end of the junction; a read error may be the cause. The chain is built from TRBV6-2 or TRBV6-3 and TRBJ1-5; 10 bases map to TRBD1. This CDR3 spans 15 amino acids. The V gene's germline CDR1 is MNHEY and CDR2 SVGEGT. CDR3 sequence reads: CASRERQGAYQLQHF. The CDR3 nucleotides read TGTGCCAGCAGAGAAAGACAGGGGGCTTACCAGCTCCAGCATTTT.

This clonotype has at least ten counts. The gene calls are TRBV6-5 and TRBJ1-1, with unresolved D. The CDR3 has 12 amino acids. CDR1 MNHEY and CDR2 SVGAGI come from the germline V gene. V lost 7 bases and J lost 8, with 14 bases in between. Here the CDR3 DNA reads TGTGCCAGCACCCACGACCACGGGGAAGCTTTCTTT. Amino acid sequence: CASTHDHGEAFF.

The chain links TRBV11-1 to TRBJ2-1; tentative D call: TRBD2 (5 bases). Trimming took off 5 bases at V and 2 bases at J, with 16 bases between the two ends. The CDR3 sequence is 16 residues long. Germline V gives CDR1 SGHAT, CDR2 FQDESV (reference sequence). CDR3: CASSPGRGPTYNEQFF. In DNA, the CDR3 is TGTGCCAGCAGCCCAGGACGGGGTCCCACCTACAATGAGCAGTTCTTC.